The next 19 T cell receptor beta chains were all read from a single sample in a study of OX40 agonist ivuxolimab in advanced cancers. Sequencing used immunoSEQ multiplex PCR; TCRdb keeps in-frame clones, though not all of them. The table has some 65,000 clones, around 90% seen once; the top ten hold about 2.7%. Sequencing was performed on CD4+ or CD8+ T cells sorted from blood, taken in a trial of the OX40 agonist ivuxolimab. The receptors stem from an adult with an advanced solid tumor such as melanoma, head and neck, liver or kidney cancer.

The chain joins TRBV28 to TRBJ2-7; weak D call: TRBD2 (7 bases). The V and J ends lost 3 bases and 2 bases respectively, with 11 bases between them. The CDR3 runs to 14 residues. Germline assignment: CDR1 MDHEN and CDR2 SYDVKM. CDR3 in amino acids: CASSLGGLPYEQYF. CDR3 sequence (DNA): TGTGCCAGCAGTTTGGGGGGGCTCCCCTACGAGCAGTACTTC.

The chain uses TRBV29-1 and TRBJ2-5; 7 nucleotides line up with TRBD1. CDR3 size: 14 residues. Looked up from germline, CDR1 is SQVTM and CDR2 is ANQGSEA. V was clipped by 4 bases and J by 2 bases; unmatched bases: 7. CDR3 coding DNA: TGCAGCGTTGGACAGGGCGCCGGACAAGAGACCCAGTACTTC. Protein: CSVGQGAGQETQYF.

The V gene is TRBV5-1, the J gene TRBJ2-7; 7 bases are a match to TRBD1. The germline V gene encodes CDR1 SGHRS and CDR2 YFSETQ. The CDR3 totals 15 residues. Losses at the gene ends were 0 bases for V and 4 bases for J; bases not matched to a gene: 7. This CDR3 is CASSLVEGAGYEQYF. The CDR3, as DNA: TGCGCCAGCAGCTTGGTTGAGGGGGCTGGTTACGAGCAGTACTTC.

The rearrangement links TRBV7-2 to TRBJ1-2, with 7 positions matching TRBD1. CDR1 is SGHTA, CDR2 FQGNSA, per germline. Trimming took 6 bases from V and 6 from J; bases not matched to a gene: 7. The CDR3 consists of 13 residues. CDR3 in DNA: TGTGCCAGCAGTCCCCAGGGGGGAAATGGCTACACCTTC. It specifies CASSPQGGNGYTF.

The chain employs TRBV15 and TRBJ1-3; D gene unclear. The V end lost 1 base, the J end lost 8 bases, and 15 bases lay between the germline ends. This CDR3 region has 15 residues. CDR1 LNHNV and CDR2 YYDKDF come from the germline V gene (reference sequence). The chain's CDR3 is CATSRVEGRRDTIYF. DNA for the CDR3: TGTGCCACCAGCAGAGTGGAGGGCCGCCGAGACACCATATATTTT.

This clone was picked up one time. The rearrangement links TRBV18 to TRBJ1-4; D is ambiguous. Trimming took off 0 bases at V and 4 bases at J, with 12 bases between the two ends. This CDR3 spans 16 amino acids. Germline V lookup: CDR1 KGHSH, CDR2 LQKENI. The CDR3 loop is CASSPPAGAFNEKLFF. CDR3 nucleotides: TGTGCCAGCTCACCACCCGCGGGCGCGTTTAATGAAAAACTGTTTTTT.

The CDR3, as DNA: TGTGCCAGCAGCTTGTTAGCGGGGGGGCTCGGGACCCAGTACTTC. This translates into CASSLLAGGLGTQYF. The rearrangement links TRBV5-6 to TRBJ2-5; 11 bases map to TRBD2. J lost 7 bases, V lost 1 base, and 6 bases had no gene match. CDR3 size: 15 residues. CDR1 is SGHDT and CDR2 is YYEEEE in the germline V gene.

The gene calls are TRBV2 and TRBJ2-7; TRBD1 aligns across 8 bases. Losses at the gene ends were 6 bases for V and 1 base for J; bases not matched to a gene: 11. The germline V gene has CDR1 SNHLY and CDR2 FYNNEI. The CDR3 extends over 16 amino acids. The CDR3 sequence: CASSRPLTGVSYEQYF. DNA of the CDR3: TGTGCCAGCAGCCGCCCGCTGACAGGGGTGTCCTACGAGCAGTACTTC.

The chain uses TRBV15 and TRBJ1-6; the D is unclear. The CDR3 extends over 14 amino acids. The ends were cut back, 0 bases at V and 7 bases at J, with 7 bases in the middle. The germline V gene has CDR1 LNHNV and CDR2 YYDKDF (reference sequence). The CDR3: CATSRDFANSPLHF. As DNA, the CDR3 is TGTGCCACCAGCAGAGATTTTGCGAATTCACCCCTCCACTTT. Filled out from reference TRBV15 and TRBJ1-6, the complete variable domain reads DAMVIQNPRYQVTQFGKPVTLSCSQTLNHNVMYWYQQKSSQAPKLLFHYYDKDFNNEADTPDNFQSRRPNTSFCFLDIRSPGLGDTAMYLCATSRDFANSPLHFGNGTRLTVT.

The chain links TRBV7-3 to TRBJ2-6; D unclear. The CDR3 covers 15 residues. Germline CDR1 is SGHTA and CDR2 is FQGTGA. Trimming removed 1 base from V and 0 bases from J, with 4 bases in between. The CDR3 sequence: CASSLIGSGANVLTF. CDR3 bases: TGTGCCAGCAGCTTAATCGGCTCTGGGGCCAACGTCCTGACTTTC.

V usage is TRBV2 and J usage is TRBJ1-1; the D is unclear. V lost 7 bases and J 1 base, leaving 10 bases between the germline ends. Germline lookup yields CDR1 SNHLY and CDR2 FYNNEI. The CDR3 length is 13 residues. The CDR3 DNA reads as TGTGCCAGCAAGGCAGAACAGAACACTGAAGCTTTCTTT. Amino acids: CASKAEQNTEAFF.

The genes are TRBV29-1 and TRBJ1-1; D may be TRBD1 (5 bases). Germline CDR1 and CDR2: SQVTM and ANQGSEA. Trimming took 6 bases from V and 0 from J, leaving 14 bases between them. The CDR3 runs 14 residues. The DNA of the CDR3 is TGCAGCGTCAAACGGACATCTATGAACACTGAAGCTTTCTTT. Protein sequence: CSVKRTSMNTEAFF.

As concerns this clone: Relative to the germline gene, one junction end is altered; a read error may explain this. The chain joins TRBV5-3 to TRBJ1-2, with D possibly TRBD1 on 5 matching bases. TRBV5-3 counts as an open reading frame of uncertain function. The CDR3 consists of 15 residues. CDR3 protein: CASSWPGTTLGGYTF. The CDR3 nucleotides are TGTGCCAGCAGCTGGCCAGGGACGACTCTCGGCGGCTACACCTTC.

V and J are TRBV10-3 and TRBJ1-4; unclear D gene. The V gene's germline CDR1 is ENHRY and CDR2 SYGVKD. The V end was cut by 6 bases, the J end by 8 bases, with 13 bases between. The CDR3 totals 13 residues. In DNA, the CDR3 is TGTGCCATCAGCGGACGGCCGGGCGAAAAACTGTTTTTT. It yields the protein CAISGRPGEKLFF.

This chain links TRBV30 with TRBJ1-4, with D unresolved. This CDR3 spans 14 amino acids. CDR1 is GTSNPN, CDR2 SVGIG, per germline (reference sequence). Trimming took off 2 bases at V and 4 bases at J, with 11 bases between the two ends. CDR3 bases: TGTGCCTGGAGTCCCGGGATCAATAATGAAAAACTGTTTTTT. Translation gives CAWSPGINNEKLFF.

This clone was counted a few times. The chain employs TRBV28 and TRBJ1-5, with 7 bases identical to TRBD1. Trimming at V came to 3 bases and at J to 7 bases, leaving 3 bases not matched to a gene. There are 13 residues in the CDR3. Germline CDR1 reads MDHEN; CDR2 reads SYDVKM. The CDR3 here is CASSLFRGQPQHF. The CDR3 DNA reads TGTGCCAGCAGTTTGTTCAGGGGGCAGCCCCAGCATTTT.

This clone has only one observation. The chain carries TRBV19 and TRBJ1-2; D is possibly TRBD1 (6 bases). Germline loops: CDR1 LNHDA, CDR2 SQIVND (reference sequence). Trimming took off 3 bases at V and 6 bases at J, with 17 bases between the two ends. This CDR3 spans 15 amino acids. The CDR3 DNA follows: TGTGCCAGTAGTATGGCCGGGGGGCGGGTCCATGGCTACACCTTC. This codes for CASSMAGGRVHGYTF. Full variable domain (remainder filled in from reference TRBV19 and TRBJ1-2): DGGITQSPKYLFRKEGQNVTLSCEQNLNHDAMYWYRQDPGQGLRLIYYSQIVNDFQKGDIAEGYSVSREKKESFPLTVTSAQKNPTAFYLCASSMAGGRVHGYTFGSGTRLTVV.

The chain combines TRBV9 with TRBJ1-2, with TRBD1 as a possible D gene (5 bases). Trimming shortened V by 5 bases and J by 1 base, and 15 bases separated the two germline ends. The CDR3 contains 15 residues. Germline-derived CDR1 and CDR2 are SGDLS and YYNGEE. The CDR3 nucleotides are TGTGCCAGCAGTTCCGGGACGCAACTTAACTATGGCTACACCTTC. This codes for CASSSGTQLNYGYTF. The full variable domain, its missing parts supplied by reference TRBV9 and TRBJ1-2, is DSGVTQTPKHLITATGQRVTLRCSPRSGDLSVYWYQQSLDQGLQFLIQYYNGEERAKGNILERFSAQQFPDLHSELNLSSLELGDSALYFCASSSGTQLNYGYTFGSGTRLTVV.

This chain links TRBV28 with TRBJ2-7; D may be TRBD1 or TRBD2 (5 bases each). V shed 5 bases and J shed 0 bases, with 11 bases lying between them. Germline CDR1 reads MDHEN; CDR2 reads SYDVKM. The CDR3 runs to 14 residues. In DNA, the CDR3 is TGTGCCAGCAGTCCCGGGACGGACTCCTACGAGCAGTACTTC. Amino acid sequence: CASSPGTDSYEQYF.